This T cell receptor beta chain was recorded in a study of blood T cell repertoires in COVID-19. As for the study in general: The samples span acute and convalescent COVID-19 from the United States, Italy and Spain. Sources were T cells, B-cell-depleted T cells, or PBMCs; the material itself was cDNA or gDNA.

Using immunoSEQ multiplex PCR, the repertoire was profiled, and TCRdb retains in-frame clones only, with some absent. The sample carries around 99,000 clones, 70% to 90% recorded once. This clonotype was obtained from a human donor in a cohort sampled during active COVID-19. Material: peripheral blood.

As DNA, the CDR3 is TGTGCCAGCAGCTTAGTGGCAGGGGCCGGTTATGGCTACACCTTC. This sequence encodes CASSLVAGAGYGYTF. The chain is built from TRBV7-6 and TRBJ1-2, with TRBD1 as a possible D gene (6 bases). The CDR3 runs to 15 residues. The ends were cut back, 1 base at V and 5 bases at J, with 14 bases in the middle. Germline V gives CDR1 SGHVS, CDR2 FNYEAQ. The full variable domain, rest sourced from reference TRBV7-6 and TRBJ1-2, is GAGVSQSPRYKVTKRGQDVALRCDPISGHVSLYWYRQALGQGPEFLTYFNYEAQQDKSGLPNDRFSAERPEGSISTLTIQRTEQRDSAMYRCASSLVAGAGYGYTFGSGTRLTVV.